These 2 T cell receptor beta chains originate from one sample sequenced in a study of shared clonotypes between healthy human individuals. TCRdb's copy holds only in-frame clones and misses some; the assay was immunoSEQ multiplex PCR. The sample lists about 770,000 clones, around 70% occurring once. Sequencing was done on a sample of memory CD4+ T cells sorted from blood. Subset defined: CD45RA-negative fraction. The receptor set was obtained from a woman in her thirties in good health.

The chain couples TRBV5-1 to TRBJ2-5; 8 bases match TRBD1. The CDR3 has 15 residues. The germline CDR1 and CDR2 sequences are SGHRS and YFSETQ. The V and J ends lost 4 bases and 5 bases, in that order; junction bases with no gene match: 10. Here the CDR3 DNA reads TGCGCCAGCAGCCACGGACAGGGAATAGGGGAGACCCAGTACTTC. Protein: CASSHGQGIGETQYF.

The rearrangement links TRBV28 to TRBJ1-3; D is unclear. The V gene lost 7 bases and the J gene lost 0 bases, with 7 bases spanning the gap. The germline CDR1 and CDR2 sequences are MDHEN and SYDVKM. The CDR3 runs 13 residues. In nucleotides, the CDR3 is TGTGCCAGCACAGTTCCCTCTGGAAACACCATATATTTT. Protein product: CASTVPSGNTIYF.